This section outlines one T cell receptor (beta chain) sequence together with its context. The data were taken from a study of PD-L1 blockade in urothelial cancer. Turning to the study itself: The year 2014 saw patients start atezolizumab, 1,200 mg intravenously every 3 weeks. Bladder-origin urothelial cancer in males covered about 90% of the roughly 30 patients.

Clones were read by immunoSEQ multiplex PCR, and TCRdb kept only the in-frame ones, dropping some. The sample has 35,000 to 55,000 clones, around 90% seen once; the top ten hold 14%. Patients had locally advanced or metastatic urothelial carcinoma. Samples spanned pretreatment and treatment, with 1 to 8 time points per patient. Germline assignment: CDR1 KGHSH and CDR2 LQKENI. Deletions cut 2 bases from V and 6 bases from J, with 11 bases between. The length of the CDR3 is 13 residues. The sequencing here drew on PBMCs, taken around atezolizumab (anti-PD-L1) treatment. The chain is built from TRBV18 and TRBJ2-7; no reliable D call. The source is a woman aged 60-75 years with urothelial cancer. This CDR3 reads CASSPEVGGEQYF. The CDR3 DNA reads as TGTGCCAGCTCACCAGAGGTTGGCGGCGAGCAGTACTTC. The full variable domain, in which reference TRBV18 and TRBJ2-7 provide the parts outside the CDR3, is NAGVMQNPRHLVRRRGQEARLRCSPMKGHSHVYWYRQLPEEGLKFMVYLQKENIIDESGMPKERFSAEFPKEGPSILRIQQVVRGDSAAYFCASSPEVGGEQYFGPGTRLTVT.